This passage covers 17 T cell receptor beta chains from one sample sequenced in a study of T cells after yellow fever vaccination. TCRdb independently ran MiXCR on the 5' RACE reads; one entry per CDR3 protein. The repertoire includes roughly 520,000 distinct CDR3 sequences, 21% of them detected once, and roughly a sixth sits in the top ten. The sequenced sample was PBMCs, obtained 21 days after the first yellow fever vaccination. The source is a man in his late teens or twenties who received the YFV17D yellow fever vaccine.

This chain connects TRBV20-1 to TRBJ1-5; D is ambiguous. Trimming removed 0 bases at V and 0 bases at J, with 12 bases between. Germline values: CDR1 DFQATT, CDR2 SNEGSKA (reference sequence). The CDR3 length is 16 residues. DNA of the CDR3: TGCAGTGCTAGAGATCCCCCCGTATATAGCAATCAGCCCCAGCATTTT. Encoded protein: CSARDPPVYSNQPQHF.

This clonotype was detected only a few times. The gene calls are TRBV9 and TRBJ2-3; D gene unclear. The CDR3 has 10 amino acids. Trimming stripped 8 bases from V and 7 bases from J, with 8 bases between. CDR1 and CDR2 from the germline V gene are SGDLS and YYNGEE. The CDR3 bases are TGTGCCAGTCCCACCTATACGCAGTATTTT. Its protein is CASPTYTQYF.

This clonotype was picked up a small number of times. This sequence joins TRBV5-1 and TRBJ2-5; 11 bases are shared with TRBD2. Germline loops: CDR1 SGHRS, CDR2 YFSETQ. V lost 2 bases, J lost 2 bases, and 8 bases stayed unmatched. The CDR3 sequence is 17 residues long. The CDR3 nucleotides are TGCGCCAGCAGCTTATCACTAGCGGGGGCTGTTCAAGAGACCCAGTACTTC. Its translation is CASSLSLAGAVQETQYF.

V usage is TRBV5-1 and J usage is TRBJ2-2; a possible D gene is TRBD1 (5 bases). There are 15 residues in the CDR3. V was trimmed by 0 bases and J by 3 bases, leaving 9 bases between them. CDR1 SGHRS and CDR2 YFSETQ come from the germline V gene. CDR3 loop: CASSLEGPDTGELFF. CDR3 bases: TGCGCCAGCAGCTTGGAGGGGCCAGACACCGGGGAGCTGTTTTTT. Together with reference TRBV5-1 and TRBJ2-2, the CDR3 gives the full variable domain: KAGVTQTPRYLIKTRGQQVTLSCSPISGHRSVSWYQQTPGQGLQFLFEYFSETQRNKGNFPGRFSGRQFSNSRSEMNVSTLELGDSALYLCASSLEGPDTGELFFGEGSRLTVL.

This clonotype was counted between two and nine times. The chain has TRBV20-1 and TRBJ2-4; weak D call: TRBD2 (6 bases). Trimming removed 4 bases at V and 0 bases at J, with 13 bases between. The CDR3 covers 15 residues. Germline-derived CDR1 and CDR2 are DFQATT and SNEGSKA (reference sequence). CDR3 sequence: CSATRGILAKNIQYF. The CDR3 DNA follows: TGCAGTGCTACTCGGGGGATACTAGCCAAAAACATTCAGTACTTC.

The V and J genes are TRBV15 and TRBJ2-2; possibly TRBD1 for D (5 bases). The CDR3 spans 14 residues. CDR1 is LNHNV and CDR2 is YYDKDF in the germline V gene (reference sequence). V was trimmed by 5 bases and J by 5 bases, leaving 12 bases between them. This CDR3 is CATSARGGTGELFF. Written as DNA, the CDR3 is TGTGCCACCAGCGCTAGGGGTGGTACCGGGGAGCTGTTTTTT.

The chain couples TRBV12-3 or TRBV12-4 to TRBJ2-1; TRBD2 might be the D (5 bases). Trimming removed 5 bases at V and 0 bases at J, with 17 bases between. This CDR3 is built from 17 residues. The CDR3 protein is CASSGGPGTSSYNEQFF. The CDR3 DNA is TGTGCCAGCAGTGGAGGCCCGGGCACGAGCTCCTACAATGAGCAGTTCTTC.

On this clonotype itself: This may arise from a read error, as a much more abundant clone is one base away. The chain combines TRBV5-1 with TRBJ2-1; D not certain. The CDR3 spans 13 residues. Per germline, CDR1 SGHRS and CDR2 YFSETQ. This CDR3 is CAISLEPNNEQFF. The CDR3 nucleotides are TGCGCCATCAGCTTGGAGCCAAACAATGAGCAGTTCTTC. The complete variable domain, with remaining parts taken from reference TRBV5-1 and TRBJ2-1, reads KAGVTQTPRYLIKTRGQQVTLSCSPISGHRSVSWYQQTPGQGLQFLFEYFSETQRNKGNFPGRFSGRQFSNSRSEMNVSTLELGDSALYLCAISLEPNNEQFFGPGTRLTVL.

The V gene is TRBV12-3 or TRBV12-4, the J gene TRBJ2-5; TRBD2 matches at 8 bases. The CDR3 extends over 15 amino acids. The trim removed 5 bases at V and 1 base at J, leaving 6 bases unmatched. The CDR3 loop reads CASSKAGVLQETQYF. The CDR3 coding sequence is TGTGCCAGCAGTAAAGCGGGGGTACTCCAAGAGACCCAGTACTTC.

The chain is built from TRBV30 and TRBJ2-2; TRBD1 is a possible D gene (6 bases). Looked up from germline, CDR1 is GTSNPN and CDR2 is SVGIG (reference sequence). The CDR3 runs to 12 residues. The CDR3 here is CAYYRVPGELFF. The CDR3 DNA follows: TGTGCTTACTACAGGGTCCCCGGGGAGCTGTTTTTT. Variable domain in full (rest from reference TRBV30 and TRBJ2-2): SQTIHQWPATLVQPVGSPLSLECTVEGTSNPNLYWYRQAAGRGLQLLFYSVGIGQISSEVPQNLSASRPQDRQFILSSKKLLLSDSGFYLCAYYRVPGELFFGEGSRLTVL.

This clonotype was picked up many times. This chain links TRBV5-1 with TRBJ2-1; possible D gene TRBD2, 6 bases. CDR3 size: 15 residues. V dropped 0 bases and J dropped 4 bases, with 11 bases sitting between them. Germline V gene lookup returns CDR1 SGHRS and CDR2 YFSETQ. In nucleotides, the CDR3 is TGCGCCAGCAGCTTGGCTTTAGCGGAATACAATGAGCAGTTCTTC. As protein: CASSLALAEYNEQFF.

This clonotype was seen only a few times. V usage is TRBV6-5 and J usage is TRBJ2-7; D unresolved. Trimming shortened V by 2 bases and J by 2 bases, and 13 bases separated the two germline ends. The CDR3 loop spans 15 amino acids. Germline assignment: CDR1 MNHEY and CDR2 SVGAGI. In nucleotides, the CDR3 is TGTGCCAGCAGTTACACCCCCCGGGTCCCCTACGAGCAGTACTTC. Translating it yields CASSYTPRVPYEQYF.

This chain uses TRBV27 with TRBJ1-2, with D uncertain. The CDR3 is 14 amino acids. V was trimmed by 6 bases and J by 5 bases, leaving 16 bases between them. Germline values: CDR1 MNHEY, CDR2 SMNVEV (reference sequence). The CDR3 nucleotides read TGTGCCAGCAGGGGTAGGGCCCGATGGTATGGCTACACCTTC. Its translation is CASRGRARWYGYTF.

This clonotype occurred many times. The CDR3 loop is CASSLTGPLVYEQYF. CDR3 bases: TGCGCCAGCAGCCTTACAGGGCCCCTCGTCTACGAGCAGTACTTC. This sequence joins TRBV5-1 and TRBJ2-7; D perhaps matches TRBD1 (6 bases). Germline V CDR1 and CDR2: SGHRS, YFSETQ. V lost 4 bases to trimming and J lost 3 bases, with 17 bases between them. The length of the CDR3 is 15 residues. Together with reference TRBV5-1 and TRBJ2-7, the CDR3 gives the full variable domain: KAGVTQTPRYLIKTRGQQVTLSCSPISGHRSVSWYQQTPGQGLQFLFEYFSETQRNKGNFPGRFSGRQFSNSRSEMNVSTLELGDSALYLCASSLTGPLVYEQYFGPGTRLTVT.

The V gene is TRBV6-5, the J gene TRBJ2-5; TRBD2 matches 11 bases. The CDR3 loop spans 17 amino acids. CDR1 and CDR2 (germline): MNHEY, SVGAGI. V was clipped by 0 bases and J by 5 bases; unmatched bases: 8. The CDR3 DNA is TGTGCCAGCAGTTACTCAAGTAGCGGGGGGGCCCGTGAGACCCAGTACTTC. As protein: CASSYSSSGGARETQYF.

The V gene is TRBV11-2, the J gene TRBJ2-5, with D possibly TRBD1 on 6 matching bases. V gave up 5 bases and J gave up 1 base, with 14 bases separating them. CDR1 and CDR2 (germline): SGHAT, FQNNGV. The CDR3 covers 15 residues. The CDR3 is CASSRNRAPQETQYF. The DNA of the CDR3 is TGTGCCAGCAGCCGGAACAGGGCGCCCCAAGAGACCCAGTACTTC.

This clonotype came up a few times. The chain has TRBV5-1 and TRBJ2-3; TRBD2 matches at 11 bases. The CDR3 has 16 residues. Germline-derived CDR1 and CDR2 are SGHRS and YFSETQ. V lost 7 bases and J lost 0; bases outside the gene matches: 7. CDR3 protein: CASSTGLAASTDTQYF. The CDR3, as DNA: TGCGCCAGCTCGACGGGACTAGCGGCTAGCACAGATACGCAGTATTTT.